The 16 T cell receptor beta chains listed next were all sequenced from one sample in a study of response to subunit inactivated influenza vaccine. TCRdb analysed the RT-PCR reads with MiXCR anew, one entry per CDR3 protein. The profile covers around 570,000 distinct CDR3 sequences, with approximately 7.6% appearing a single time and 10% to 15% taken by the ten largest. The source material was PBMCs from blood, sampled roughly 24 months after vaccination. The receptors originated from a man between 45 and 75 years old who received an inactivated influenza vaccine.

V gene TRBV7-2 combines with J gene TRBJ2-7; TRBD2 matches 9 bases. The CDR3 spans 14 residues. The ends lost 3 bases at V and 4 bases at J; junction bases unmatched: 4. CDR1 and CDR2 (germline): SGHTA, FQGNSA. CDR3 protein: CASSFSGGRYEQYF. The CDR3 DNA is TGTGCCAGCAGCTTTAGCGGGGGCCGATACGAGCAGTACTTC.

The CDR3 loop is CASSQEAGVAGELFF. The CDR3 region has the DNA TGCGCCAGCAGCCAAGAGGCGGGGGTGGCCGGGGAGCTGTTTTTT. This sequence joins TRBV4-1 and TRBJ2-2, with 7 bases that match TRBD2. Losses at the gene ends were 0 bases for V and 6 bases for J; bases not matched to a gene: 4. This CDR3 contains 15 residues. Germline V CDR1 and CDR2: MGHRA, YSYEKL.

In this sample, this clonotype turned up a few times. The V call is TRBV7-2, the J call TRBJ2-7; 9 bases match TRBD2. With V trimmed by 1 base and J by 9 bases, 13 bases remained unmatched. Germline lookup yields CDR1 SGHTA and CDR2 FQGNSA. The CDR3 extends over 16 amino acids. For the CDR3, the DNA is TGTGCCAGCAGCTTAGGGGGACTAGCCGGGTCGCGACGGCAGTACTTC. Translating gives CASSLGGLAGSRRQYF.

The table lists this clonotype with many counts. The V and J genes are TRBV5-5 and TRBJ2-4; D is perhaps TRBD2 (6 bases). The CDR3 covers 15 residues. The V and J ends lost 4 bases and 2 bases respectively, with 13 bases between them. Germline-derived CDR1 and CDR2 are SGHKS and YYEKEE (reference sequence). This CDR3 is CASSPAGLSKNIQYF. CDR3 DNA: TGTGCCAGCAGCCCGGCGGGGTTGTCCAAAAACATTCAGTACTTC.

The rearrangement uses TRBV12-3 or TRBV12-4 and TRBJ1-1; TRBD1 aligns across 8 bases. The V and J ends lost 5 bases and 7 bases, in that order; junction bases with no gene match: 3. The CDR3 length is 12 residues. The CDR3 sequence is CASSRDRYEAFF. DNA of the CDR3: TGTGCCAGCAGTAGGGACAGGTATGAAGCTTTCTTT.

This rearrangement joins TRBV5-1 to TRBJ2-7, with 14 bases matching TRBD2. Per the germline V gene, CDR1 is SGHRS and CDR2 is YFSETQ. The CDR3 contains 15 residues. V lost 4 bases, J lost 7 bases, and 7 bases stayed unmatched. For the CDR3, the DNA is TGCGCCAGCAGCACGCCGGGACTAGCGGGAGATGAGCAGTACTTC. As protein: CASSTPGLAGDEQYF.

The gene calls are TRBV7-3 and TRBJ2-1; weak D call: TRBD2 (5 bases). This CDR3 spans 13 amino acids. Trimming pared 5 bases from V and 6 bases from J, leaving 11 bases between. Germline V CDR1 and CDR2: SGHTA, FQGTGA. The CDR3 reads CASSPGDGNEQFF. For the CDR3, the DNA is TGTGCCAGCAGCCCCGGGGATGGCAATGAGCAGTTCTTC.

The V gene is TRBV7-2, the J gene TRBJ1-2; 7 bases fit TRBD1. CDR3 size: 13 residues. Germline CDR1 SGHTA, CDR2 FQGNSA. Trimming cost V 2 bases and J 7 bases; bases outside gene matches: 4. The CDR3 DNA reads as TGTGCCAGCAGCTTAACAGGGGCTCCTGGCTACACCTTC. It codes for CASSLTGAPGYTF.

This clonotype was detected many times. V and J are TRBV12-3 or TRBV12-4 and TRBJ1-5; the D gene is possibly TRBD1 (5 bases). The length of the CDR3 is 15 residues. The germline V and J ends were trimmed by 3 bases and 1 base, with 10 bases remaining between them. The DNA of the CDR3 is TGTGCCAGCAGTTTGGTAAGGGGAAGCAATCAGCCCCAGCATTTT. This translates into CASSLVRGSNQPQHF.

This chain joins TRBV9 and TRBJ2-5, with TRBD1 matching 9 bases. J gave up 2 bases and V 4 bases, and 9 bases lay outside the gene matches. Per germline, CDR1 SGDLS and CDR2 YYNGEE. The CDR3 extends over 16 amino acids. The CDR3 DNA follows: TGTGCCAGCAGCTCCAAGGACAGGGGCCTTCAAGAGACCCAGTACTTC. Translated, it gives CASSSKDRGLQETQYF.

This clonotype was seen a few times. CDR3 residues: CASRRTDSYNSPLHF. In nucleotides, the CDR3 is TGTGCCAGCAGACGGACGGACTCCTATAATTCACCCCTCCACTTT. The chain uses TRBV12-3 or TRBV12-4 and TRBJ1-6; D is uncertain. With 6 bases removed from V and 0 bases from J, the gap between germline ends came to 9 bases. The CDR3 loop spans 15 amino acids.

The chain has TRBV4-2 and TRBJ2-7, with TRBD2 as a possible D gene (6 bases). Between the trimmed V and J ends, which lost 5 bases and 4 bases, there was a span of 24 bases. The CDR3 totals 17 residues. Looked up from germline, CDR1 is LGHNA and CDR2 is YNFKEQ. The CDR3 coding sequence is TGTGCCAGCAGCTTCCAACGGGGGAGCCATGGACGGTACGAGCAGTACTTC. It is translated as CASSFQRGSHGRYEQYF.

This clonotype has just a few counts. The CDR3 region is CASRASSSYNEQFF. Written as DNA, the CDR3 is TGTGCCAGCAGGGCCTCGAGCTCCTACAATGAGCAGTTCTTC. The V call is TRBV27, the J call TRBJ2-1; D is ambiguous. The CDR3 length is 14 residues. Germline V lookup: CDR1 MNHEY, CDR2 SMNVEV (reference sequence). V lost 6 bases and J 0 bases, leaving 9 bases between the germline ends.

V is TRBV10-3 and J is TRBJ2-7; TRBD2 aligns across 9 bases. This CDR3 spans 18 amino acids. V gave up 8 bases and J gave up 2 bases; unmatched junction bases: 19. Looked up from germline, CDR1 is ENHRY and CDR2 is SYGVKD. In DNA, the CDR3 is TGTGCCATCGGTGGAGCGGGAGGTCTCATTCGCCTCCCCTACGAGCAGTACTTC. As protein: CAIGGAGGLIRLPYEQYF.

This clonotype has just a few counts. The chain is built from TRBV20-1 and TRBJ1-1; 7 positions match TRBD1. With V trimmed by 0 bases and J by 4 bases, 5 bases remained unmatched. Germline V CDR1 and CDR2: DFQATT, SNEGSKA (reference sequence). CDR3 size: 14 residues. CDR3 sequence: CSARDVNRGTEAFF. CDR3 DNA: TGCAGTGCTAGAGATGTGAACAGGGGCACTGAAGCTTTCTTT.

This clonotype was counted between two and nine times. This chain joins TRBV7-9 and TRBJ2-7; no definite D call. The CDR3 runs 13 residues. Germline V gives CDR1 SEHNR, CDR2 FQNEAQ (reference sequence). The V gene lost 7 bases and the J gene lost 5 bases, with 15 bases spanning the gap. CDR3 DNA sequence: TGTGCCAGCACGGCAACGACGGTGGACGAGCAGTACTTC. Its translation is CASTATTVDEQYF. Variable domain in full (rest from reference TRBV7-9 and TRBJ2-7): DTGVSQNPRHKITKRGQNVTFRCDPISEHNRLYWYRQTLGQGPEFLTYFQNEAQLEKSRLLSDRFSAERPKGSFSTLEIQRTEQGDSAMYLCASTATTVDEQYFGPGTRLTVT.